These 2 T cell receptor beta chains were sequenced from one sample in a study of beta chain features in type 1 diabetes. Reverse transcribing all isolated RNA meant expressed TCRB transcripts were sequenced. TCRdb keeps only in-frame clones here, not all; method: immunoSEQ multiplex PCR. The sample records 900,000 or so clones, roughly 17% being singletons. Material for sequencing was naive CD4+ T cells from blood. These TCRs come from a woman between 18 and 29 years old in good health.

This clone was counted a few times. The chain couples TRBV9 to TRBJ2-5; D is perhaps TRBD1 (5 bases). CDR3 size: 14 residues. Germline V gene lookup returns CDR1 SGDLS and CDR2 YYNGEE. Trimming left V 3 bases short and J 5 bases short, with 14 bases between. DNA of the CDR3: TGTGCCAGCAGCGGGCAGGGCTGGATGGAGACCCAGTACTTC. It is translated as CASSGQGWMETQYF. The full variable domain, its missing parts supplied by reference TRBV9 and TRBJ2-5, is DSGVTQTPKHLITATGQRVTLRCSPRSGDLSVYWYQQSLDQGLQFLIQYYNGEERAKGNILERFSAQQFPDLHSELNLSSLELGDSALYFCASSGQGWMETQYFGPGTRLLVL.

The chain couples TRBV7-9 to TRBJ1-4; the D is unclear. V shed 2 bases and J shed 2 bases, with 12 bases lying between them. This CDR3 contains 16 residues. CDR1 and CDR2 (germline): SEHNR, FQNEAQ (reference sequence). The CDR3 sequence is CASSLISWSTNEKLFF. The CDR3 DNA reads TGTGCCAGCAGCTTAATATCTTGGTCCACTAATGAAAAACTGTTTTTT.